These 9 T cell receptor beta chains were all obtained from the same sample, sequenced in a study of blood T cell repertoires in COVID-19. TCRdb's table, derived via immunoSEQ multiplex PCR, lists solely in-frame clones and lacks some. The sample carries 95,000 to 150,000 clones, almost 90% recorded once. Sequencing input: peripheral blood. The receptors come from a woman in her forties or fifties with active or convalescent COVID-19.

The CDR3 nucleotides read TGTGCCAGCAGCTGGGACAGGTCCACCTACGAGCAGTACTTC. This gives the protein CASSWDRSTYEQYF. This chain links TRBV5-8 with TRBJ2-7, with 8 bases fitting TRBD1. From germline, CDR1 is SGHTS and CDR2 YDEGEE. Unmatched junction bases numbered 4, after V lost 3 bases and J lost 2 bases. The CDR3 has 14 amino acids.

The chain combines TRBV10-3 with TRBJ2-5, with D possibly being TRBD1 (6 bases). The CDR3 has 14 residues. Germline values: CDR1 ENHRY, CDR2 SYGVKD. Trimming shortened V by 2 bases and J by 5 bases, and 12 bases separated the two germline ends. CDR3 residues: CAISETQGSETQYF. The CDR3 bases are TGTGCCATCAGTGAGACCCAGGGGTCGGAGACCCAGTACTTC.

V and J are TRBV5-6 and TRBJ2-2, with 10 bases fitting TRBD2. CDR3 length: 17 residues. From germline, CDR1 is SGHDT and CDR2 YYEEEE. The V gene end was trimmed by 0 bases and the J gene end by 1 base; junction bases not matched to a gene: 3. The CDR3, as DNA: TGTGCCAGCAGCTTGGAGGCTAGCGGGAGGAACACCGGGGAGCTGTTTTTT. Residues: CASSLEASGRNTGELFF.

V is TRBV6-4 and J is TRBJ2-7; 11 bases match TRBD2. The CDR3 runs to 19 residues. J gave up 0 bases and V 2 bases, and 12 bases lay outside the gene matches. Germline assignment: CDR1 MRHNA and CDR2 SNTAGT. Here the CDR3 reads CASSDISKWTSGSSYEQYF. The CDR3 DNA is TGTGCCAGCAGTGACATAAGCAAGTGGACTAGCGGGTCCTCCTACGAGCAGTACTTC.

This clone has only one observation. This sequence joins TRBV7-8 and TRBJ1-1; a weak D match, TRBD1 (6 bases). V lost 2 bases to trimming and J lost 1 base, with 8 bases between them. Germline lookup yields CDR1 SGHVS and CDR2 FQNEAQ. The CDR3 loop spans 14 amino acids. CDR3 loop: CASSLLQGNTEAFF. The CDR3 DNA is TGTGCCAGCAGCTTATTACAGGGGAACACTGAAGCTTTCTTT.

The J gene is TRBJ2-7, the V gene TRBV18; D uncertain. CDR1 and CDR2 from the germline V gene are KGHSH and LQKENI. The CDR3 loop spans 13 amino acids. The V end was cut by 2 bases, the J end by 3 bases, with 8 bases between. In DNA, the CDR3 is TGTGCCAGCTCACCAACGAGTGTCTACGAGCAGTACTTC. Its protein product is CASSPTSVYEQYF.

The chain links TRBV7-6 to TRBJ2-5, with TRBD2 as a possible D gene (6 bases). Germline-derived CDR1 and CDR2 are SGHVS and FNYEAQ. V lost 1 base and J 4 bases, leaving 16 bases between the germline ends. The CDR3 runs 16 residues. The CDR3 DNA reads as TGTGCCAGCAGCTTAGAAGGCGGGGCAGGGAGAGAGACCCAGTACTTC. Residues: CASSLEGGAGRETQYF.

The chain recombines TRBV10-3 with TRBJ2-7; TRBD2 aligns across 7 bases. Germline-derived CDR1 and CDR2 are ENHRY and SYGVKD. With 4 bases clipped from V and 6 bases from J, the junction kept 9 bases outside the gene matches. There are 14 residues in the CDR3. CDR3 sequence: CAISGGREGVEQYF. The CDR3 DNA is TGTGCCATCAGTGGCGGCAGGGAGGGCGTCGAGCAGTACTTC.

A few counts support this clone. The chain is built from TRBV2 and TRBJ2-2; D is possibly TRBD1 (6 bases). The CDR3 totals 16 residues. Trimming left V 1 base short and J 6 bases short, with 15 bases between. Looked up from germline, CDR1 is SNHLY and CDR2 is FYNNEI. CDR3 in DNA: TGTGCCAGCAGTGAAGGCCGTACAGGGCATTCCGGGGAGCTGTTTTTT. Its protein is CASSEGRTGHSGELFF.